This T cell receptor beta chain was documented in a study of shared clonotypes between healthy human individuals. CD45RO-negative, CCR7-positively selected cells formed the naive CD8 fraction, excluding terminally differentiated effector memory CD45RA+ cells. The CDR3 runs 11 residues. Trimming pared 6 bases from V and 6 bases from J, leaving 6 bases between. Germline V CDR1 and CDR2: LNHDA, SQIVND (reference sequence). Sorted-subset replicate PCRs used roughly 210 ng of genomic DNA. This amount corresponded to 33,000 or so T cell genomes. Libraries were prepared by immunoSEQ multiplex PCR; TCRdb keeps only in-frame clonotypes and omits some of them. The sample gives approximately 590,000 clones, around 95% of which show up once; roughly 0.1% is in the top ten.

Sequencing input: naive CD8+ T cells sorted from blood. The chain combines TRBV19 with TRBJ2-1, with D possibly being TRBD1 (6 bases). The sequence was collected from a young woman in good health. CDR3 protein: CASRGGNEQFF. The CDR3 DNA is TGTGCCAGTAGAGGGGGCAATGAGCAGTTCTTC.